Sequencing of this T cell receptor beta chain was carried out in a study of technical replicates of blood from several donors. V lost 6 bases to trimming and J lost 3 bases, with 14 bases between them. The CDR3 has 14 residues. CDR1 and CDR2 from the germline V gene are SNHLY and FYNNEI. This table comes from immunoSEQ multiplex PCR, and its TCRdb copy is limited to in-frame clones, with some not included. The sample has about 89,000 clones; roughly 94% are singletons. The sequence was collected from a human donor in good health. The V call is TRBV2, the J call TRBJ1-1, with TRBD1 as a possible D gene (5 bases). Sequenced material: T cells isolated from PBMCs. CDR3 amino acids: CASRATDLDTEAFF. CDR3 nucleotides: TGTGCCAGCAGGGCGACAGATTTGGACACTGAAGCTTTCTTT.